A selection of T cell receptor beta chains follows, all from one sample in a study of blood T cell repertoires in COVID-19. Generated by immunoSEQ multiplex PCR, the TCRdb table keeps only in-frame clones and is missing some. Found here are 250,000 to 350,000 clones, about 88% of them singletons; the top ten hold 2.6%. Sample: PBMCs or T cells enriched from blood (not recorded which). The source of these receptors is a man in his 60s who had recovered from COVID-19. Both conserved end residues are trimmed from each CDR3. Some rows have no size entry. The others give once, few or many, or a class for an expanded clone.

>-|TRBV7-9
ASSLALYTIY
>-|TRBV5-1
ASSLGVGAFYEQY
>few|TRBV6-5
ASRPQGGSYNEQF
>-|TRBV5-6
ASSLHETQY
>-|TRBV5-6
ASSSTTGERNQPQH
>many|TRBV14
ASGQGYGYT
>-|TRBV5-1
ASSFDSGTEAF
>once|TRBV15
ATSRERGTREKLF
>-|TRBV7-3
ASSLTAVAEAF
>-|TRBV3-1/TRBV3-2
ASSLSVNTGELF
>-|TRBV29-1
SVGSVGETGELF
>-|TRBV18
ASSVPRGGIHEQY
>-|TRBV19
ASRPGLTAYEQY
>-|TRBV13
ASSSLGTGY
>once|TRBV27
ASRWGQARVSPLH
>-|TRBV6-2/TRBV6-3
ASSLVRSSYNSPLH
>-|TRBV19
ASSISGVRGEAF
>once|TRBV4-2
ASSHTTSGVTYEQY
>-|TRBV5-1
ASNSGLSPDTQY
>-|TRBV6-5
ASRPTGEVSQH
>-|TRBV29-1
SVEERGAPRAQY
>-|TRBV19
ASSIPGTGWNYGYT
>-|TRBV12-3/TRBV12-4
ASSKRGTEAF
>-|TRBV19
ASRTSGNSYEQY
>-|TRBV5-6
ASSFVAGQGNSPLH
>-|TRBV11-3
ASSPSGSSIASAQY
>once|TRBV10-2
ATSLTAGGLTNEKLF
>-|TRBV9
ASSVGGSAYEQY